This T cell receptor beta chain is drawn from a study of monozygotic twins with inflammatory bowel disease. Eight distinct reactions (per sample) were used to make the cDNA. The authors ran two nested PCRs of around 15 and 10 cycles on TCRalpha and TCRbeta cDNA. After re-calling the 5' RACE reads, TCRdb lists one entry per CDR3 protein, DNA absent. The specimen's table records some 150,000 distinct CDR3 sequences. Overall study findings and caveats: Reduced clonotype sharing with other individuals was observed in IBD patients relative to healthy twins, especially with disease activity. Among T cells, the various subtypes were not distinguishable.

With respect to this clonotype: Its antigen is unknown.

From germline, CDR1 is MNHEY and CDR2 SMNVEV (reference sequence). This CDR3 region has 18 residues. The sample consisted of blood. The chain uses TRBV27 and TRBJ2-1; TCRdb picks TRBD1, but there is no DNA to check that call. The source is a human donor with ulcerative colitis or Crohn's disease, or a healthy co-twin of an affected twin (not recorded which). The CDR3 loop is CASSLGTRQTSSYNEQFF.